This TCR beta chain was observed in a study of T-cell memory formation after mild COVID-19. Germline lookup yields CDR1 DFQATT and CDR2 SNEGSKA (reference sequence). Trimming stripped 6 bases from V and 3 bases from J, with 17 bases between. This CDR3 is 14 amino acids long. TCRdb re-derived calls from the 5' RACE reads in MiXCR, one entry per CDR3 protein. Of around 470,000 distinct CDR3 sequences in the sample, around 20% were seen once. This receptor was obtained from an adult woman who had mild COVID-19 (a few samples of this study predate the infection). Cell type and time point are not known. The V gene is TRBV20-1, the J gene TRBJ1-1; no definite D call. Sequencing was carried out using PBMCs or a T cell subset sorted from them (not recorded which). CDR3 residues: CSAEGSGGYTEAFF. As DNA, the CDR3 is TGCAGTGCCGAAGGGTCAGGTGGGTACACTGAAGCTTTCTTT.